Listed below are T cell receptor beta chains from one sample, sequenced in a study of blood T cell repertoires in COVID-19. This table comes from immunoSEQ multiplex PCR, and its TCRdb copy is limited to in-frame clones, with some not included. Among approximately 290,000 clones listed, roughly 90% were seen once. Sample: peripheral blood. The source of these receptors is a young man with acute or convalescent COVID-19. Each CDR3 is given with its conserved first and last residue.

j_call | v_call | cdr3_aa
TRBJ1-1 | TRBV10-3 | CAITVVAGGTEAFF
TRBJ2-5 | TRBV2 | CASSIQGAAETQYF
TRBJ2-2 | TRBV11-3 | CASSSKGTGELFF
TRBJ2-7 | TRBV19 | CASSRSAGGTYEQYF
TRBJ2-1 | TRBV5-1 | CASSLGQDSYNEQFF
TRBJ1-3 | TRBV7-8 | CASSAGPPGAGNTIYF
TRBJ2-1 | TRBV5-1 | CASSLDSFGGNEQFF
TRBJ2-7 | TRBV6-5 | CASSSRLAGGYEQYF
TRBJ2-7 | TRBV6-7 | CASSKITGDHEQYF
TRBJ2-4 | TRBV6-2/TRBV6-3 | CASSYSGSRIQYF
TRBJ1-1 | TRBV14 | CASSLTRNTEAFF
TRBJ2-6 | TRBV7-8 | CASSLGSGTGNSGANVLTF
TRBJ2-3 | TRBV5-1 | CASSLLAGESDTQYF
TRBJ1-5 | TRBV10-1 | CASSGGGQGGQPQHF
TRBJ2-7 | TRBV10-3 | CAISAGTGSYEQYF
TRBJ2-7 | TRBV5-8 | CASSPSRQGYYEQYF
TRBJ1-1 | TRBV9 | CASSADSRRAEAFF
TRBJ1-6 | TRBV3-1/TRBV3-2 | CASSQTGSNLLHF
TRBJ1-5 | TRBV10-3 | CAISSGQAQHF
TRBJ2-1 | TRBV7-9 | CASSLGLADKQDEQFF
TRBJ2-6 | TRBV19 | CASSISGARTGANVLTF
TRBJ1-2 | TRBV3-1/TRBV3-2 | CASSPGQGVYGYTF
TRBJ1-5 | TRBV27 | CASSLTGEQPQHF
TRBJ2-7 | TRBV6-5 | CASSYGGGDFYEQYF
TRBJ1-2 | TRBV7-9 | CASSLLETANYGYTF
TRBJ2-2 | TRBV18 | CASSPWGGLSGELFF
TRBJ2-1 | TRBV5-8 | CASSGRVQDEQFF
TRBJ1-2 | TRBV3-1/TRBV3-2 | CASSQEAVSPNYGYTF
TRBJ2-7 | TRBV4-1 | CASSQVGLVPMYEQYF
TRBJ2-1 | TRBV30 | CAWSVLHPWAYNEQFF
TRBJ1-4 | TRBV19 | CASSAGFSTNEKLFF
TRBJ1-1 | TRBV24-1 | CATSDWRYTEAFF
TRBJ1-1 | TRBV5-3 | CARSPARQVHLSNTEAFF
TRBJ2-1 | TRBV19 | CASSRQGSYNEQFF
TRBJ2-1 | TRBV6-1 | CASRQTPNEQFF
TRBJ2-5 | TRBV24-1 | CATSDPRAAPETQYF
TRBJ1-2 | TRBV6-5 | CASSYHRDRGDYGYTF
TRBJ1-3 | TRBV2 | CATKGRAGNTIYF
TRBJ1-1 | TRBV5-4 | CASSPRPGRIMNTEAFF
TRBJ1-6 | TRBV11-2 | CASSPIAGNNSPLHF
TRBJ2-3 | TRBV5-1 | CASSSIGQNQDTQYF
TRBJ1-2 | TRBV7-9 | CASSPRRDYGYTF